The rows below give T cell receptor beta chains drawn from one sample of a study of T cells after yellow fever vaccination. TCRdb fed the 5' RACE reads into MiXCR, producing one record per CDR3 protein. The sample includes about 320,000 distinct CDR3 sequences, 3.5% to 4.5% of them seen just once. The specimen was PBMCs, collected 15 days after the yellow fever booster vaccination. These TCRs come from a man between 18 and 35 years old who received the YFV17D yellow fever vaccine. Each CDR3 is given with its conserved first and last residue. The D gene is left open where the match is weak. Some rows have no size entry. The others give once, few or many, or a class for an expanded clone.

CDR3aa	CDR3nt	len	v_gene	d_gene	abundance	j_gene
CASSLDVAGEAFF	TGTGCCAGCAGCTTAGATGTGGCAGGGGAAGCTTTCTTT	13	TRBV7-9	NA	many	TRBJ1-1
CATTGQSNEQFF	TGTGCCACCACTGGACAGAGCAATGAGCAGTTCTTC	12	TRBV24-1	NA	few	TRBJ2-1
CASSPNRDDIQYF	TGCGCCAGCAGCCCCAACCGTGATGACATTCAGTACTTC	13	TRBV4-1	NA	NA	TRBJ2-4
CASSKTPGMAKNIQYF	TGTGCCAGCAGCAAAACCCCTGGGATGGCCAAAAACATTCAGTACTTC	16	TRBV21-1	NA	few	TRBJ2-4
CASSQESEAFF	TGCGCCAGCAGCCAAGAAAGTGAAGCTTTCTTT	11	TRBV4-1	NA	few	TRBJ1-1
CASGSGTGGSIQYF	TGTGCCAGCGGATCCGGGACAGGGGGATCCATTCAGTACTTC	14	TRBV11-1	TRBD1	many	TRBJ2-4
CAPRGLSGNTIYF	TGTGCCCCCAGGGGACTATCTGGAAACACCATATATTTT	13	TRBV12-3/TRBV12-4	NA	many	TRBJ1-3
CATSGSGSSYNEQFF	TGTGCCACCAGCGGTAGCGGGTCCTCCTACAATGAGCAGTTCTTC	15	TRBV15	TRBD2	few	TRBJ2-1
CASSLEGGRKTQYF	TGTGCCAGCAGCTTAGAAGGGGGGCGGAAGACCCAGTACTTC	14	TRBV7-2	NA	many	TRBJ2-5
CASSLGVYSNQPQHF	TGTGCCAGCAGCTTGGGAGTTTATAGCAATCAGCCCCAGCATTTT	15	TRBV5-6	NA	many	TRBJ1-5
CASSLTWGAEQFF	TGTGCCAGCAGCCTCACGTGGGGGGCTGAGCAGTTCTTC	13	TRBV14	NA	few	TRBJ2-1
CASSPGDIQYF	TGTGCCAGCTCCCCCGGGGACATTCAGTACTTC	11	TRBV7-9	NA	many	TRBJ2-4
CSVEGRGGGYTF	TGCAGCGTTGAGGGGAGGGGGGGCGGCTACACCTTC	12	TRBV29-1	NA	NA	TRBJ1-2
CASSQEGTSGGGQFF	TGCGCCAGCAGCCAAGAAGGGACTAGCGGGGGGGGGCAGTTCTTC	15	TRBV4-3	TRBD2	NA	TRBJ2-1
CASSGDRGLGEAFF	TGCGCCAGCAGCGGGGACAGGGGGCTGGGTGAAGCTTTCTTT	14	TRBV5-1	TRBD1	many	TRBJ1-1
CASRQGQGRNEQYF	TGTGCCAGCAGACAGGGACAGGGTCGTAACGAGCAGTACTTC	14	TRBV6-5	TRBD1	many	TRBJ2-7
CASSTSESPLHF	TGTGCCAGCAGTACCTCGGAGTCACCCCTCCACTTT	12	TRBV12-3/TRBV12-4	NA	few	TRBJ1-6
CASSLDGTEEKLFF	TGTGCCAGCAGCTTAGATGGGACGGAGGAAAAACTGTTTTTT	14	TRBV7-8	NA	many	TRBJ1-4
CASGLVLRGMNTEAFF	TGTGCTAGTGGTTTGGTACTTCGGGGGATGAACACTGAAGCTTTCTTT	16	TRBV12-5	NA	NA	TRBJ1-1
CASAGTVLTF	TGTGCCAGCGCGGGAACCGTCCTGACTTTC	10	TRBV7-8	NA	many	TRBJ2-6
CASSLEGTEQFF	TGTGCCAGCAGTTTAGAGGGAACTGAGCAGTTCTTC	12	TRBV12-3/TRBV12-4	NA	many	TRBJ2-1
CASSARGRKDTQYF	TGTGCCAGCAGTGCCAGGGGGAGGAAAGATACGCAGTATTTT	14	TRBV6-5	NA	many	TRBJ2-3
CASSQDRRPPAPPLHF	TGCGCCAGCAGCCAAGATAGGAGGCCTCCTGCCCCACCCCTCCACTTT	16	TRBV4-1	NA	many	TRBJ1-6
CASSAGVYTGELFF	TGTGCCAGCAGCGCGGGTGTTTACACCGGGGAGCTGTTTTTT	14	TRBV7-9	NA	many	TRBJ2-2
CASSLEDTNQPQHF	TGTGCCAGCAGCTTAGAGGACACCAATCAGCCCCAGCATTTT	14	TRBV7-9	NA	many	TRBJ1-5
CASSGGTGGLQNSPLHF	TGTGCCAGCAGCGGTGGGACAGGGGGGCTTCAGAATTCACCCCTCCACTTT	17	TRBV7-2	TRBD1	many	TRBJ1-6
CSAQIRGNSRNEQFF	TGCAGTGCCCAAATCAGGGGGAACTCAAGGAATGAGCAGTTCTTC	15	TRBV20-1	TRBD1	many	TRBJ2-1
CASRRSGAHEQYF	TGTGCCAGCAGGAGGTCCGGGGCCCACGAGCAGTACTTC	13	TRBV7-6	NA	NA	TRBJ2-7
CASSLVGDIQYF	TGCGCCAGCAGCTTGGTGGGCGACATTCAGTACTTC	12	TRBV5-1	NA	many	TRBJ2-4
CASSGIARDTQETQYF	TGTGCCAGCAGCGGAATCGCCCGGGACACCCAAGAGACCCAGTACTTC	16	TRBV11-2	NA	many	TRBJ2-5
CASSLRGYSGNTIYF	TGTGCCAGCAGTTTACGCGGGTATAGTGGAAACACCATATATTTT	15	TRBV12-3/TRBV12-4	NA	many	TRBJ1-3
CASSWASGGFAYEQYF	TGCGCCAGCAGCTGGGCGTCGGGGGGCTTTGCCTACGAGCAGTACTTC	16	TRBV5-1	NA	many	TRBJ2-7
CASSSSVTGNTEAFF	TGCGCCAGCAGCTCTTCTGTGACGGGGAACACTGAAGCTTTCTTT	15	TRBV5-1	NA	NA	TRBJ1-1